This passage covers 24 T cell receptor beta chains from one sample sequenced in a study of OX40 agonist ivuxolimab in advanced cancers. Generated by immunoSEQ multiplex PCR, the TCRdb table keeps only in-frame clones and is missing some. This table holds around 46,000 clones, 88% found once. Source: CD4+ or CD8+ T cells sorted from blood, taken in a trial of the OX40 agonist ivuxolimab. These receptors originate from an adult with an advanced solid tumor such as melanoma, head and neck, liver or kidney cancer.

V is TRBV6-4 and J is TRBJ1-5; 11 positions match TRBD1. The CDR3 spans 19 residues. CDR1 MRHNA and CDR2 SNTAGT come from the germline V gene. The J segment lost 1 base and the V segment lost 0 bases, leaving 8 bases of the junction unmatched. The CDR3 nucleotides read TGTGCCAGCAGTGACTCGAAGGGACAGGGGGGTTGGAGCAATCAGCCCCAGCATTTT. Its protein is CASSDSKGQGGWSNQPQHF.

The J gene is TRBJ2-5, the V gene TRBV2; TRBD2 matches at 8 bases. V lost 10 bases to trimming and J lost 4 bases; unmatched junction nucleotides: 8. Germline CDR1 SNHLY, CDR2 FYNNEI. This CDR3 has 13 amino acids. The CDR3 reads CATLRTSRETQYF. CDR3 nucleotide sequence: TGTGCCACCCTTAGGACTAGCAGAGAGACCCAGTACTTC.

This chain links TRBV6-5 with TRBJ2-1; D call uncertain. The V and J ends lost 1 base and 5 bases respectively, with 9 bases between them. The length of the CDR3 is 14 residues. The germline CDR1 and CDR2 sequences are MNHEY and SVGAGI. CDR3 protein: CASSYYGTDNEQFF. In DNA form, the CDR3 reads TGTGCCAGCAGTTACTACGGCACAGACAATGAGCAGTTCTTC.

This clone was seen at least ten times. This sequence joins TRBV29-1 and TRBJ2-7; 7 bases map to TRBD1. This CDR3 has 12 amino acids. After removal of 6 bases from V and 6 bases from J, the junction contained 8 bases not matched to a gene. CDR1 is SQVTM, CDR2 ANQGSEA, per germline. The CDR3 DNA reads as TGCAGCGTACGGACAGGCTCCAGCGAGCAGTACTTC. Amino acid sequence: CSVRTGSSEQYF.

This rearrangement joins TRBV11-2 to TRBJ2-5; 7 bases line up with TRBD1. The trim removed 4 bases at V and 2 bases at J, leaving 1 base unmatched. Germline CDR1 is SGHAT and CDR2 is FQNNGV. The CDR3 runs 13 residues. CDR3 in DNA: TGTGCCAGCAGCTCGGGACAGCAAGAGACCCAGTACTTC. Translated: CASSSGQQETQYF. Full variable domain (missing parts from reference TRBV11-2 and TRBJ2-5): EAGVAQSPRYKIIEKRQSVAFWCNPISGHATLYWYQQILGQGPKLLIQFQNNGVVDDSQLPKDRFSAERLKGVDSTLKIQPAKLEDSAVYLCASSSGQQETQYFGPGTRLLVL.

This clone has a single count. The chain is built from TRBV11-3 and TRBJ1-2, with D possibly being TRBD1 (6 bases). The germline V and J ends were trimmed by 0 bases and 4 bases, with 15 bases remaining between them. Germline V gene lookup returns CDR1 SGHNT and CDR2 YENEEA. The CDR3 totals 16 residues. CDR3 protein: CASSLEGRGASYGYTF. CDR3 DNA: TGTGCCAGCAGCTTAGAGGGGCGGGGGGCCTCCTATGGCTACACCTTC.

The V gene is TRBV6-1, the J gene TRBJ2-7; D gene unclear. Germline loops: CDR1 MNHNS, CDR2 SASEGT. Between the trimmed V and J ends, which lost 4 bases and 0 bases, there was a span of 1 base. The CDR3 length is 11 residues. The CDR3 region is CASSGSYEQYF. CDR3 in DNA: TGTGCCAGCAGTGGCTCCTACGAGCAGTACTTC.

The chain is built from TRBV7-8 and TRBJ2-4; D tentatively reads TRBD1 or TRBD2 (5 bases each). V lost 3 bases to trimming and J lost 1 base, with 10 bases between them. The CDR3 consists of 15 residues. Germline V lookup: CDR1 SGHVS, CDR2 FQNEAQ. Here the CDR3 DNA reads TGTGCCAGCAGCTTGGGACCCTTGGCCAAAAACATTCAGTACTTC. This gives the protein CASSLGPLAKNIQYF.

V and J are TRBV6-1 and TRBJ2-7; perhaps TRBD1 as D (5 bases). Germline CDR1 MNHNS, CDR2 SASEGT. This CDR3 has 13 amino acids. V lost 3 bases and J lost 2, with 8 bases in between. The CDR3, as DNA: TGTGCCAGCAGTGACTCAGGGCCCTACGAGCAGTACTTC. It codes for CASSDSGPYEQYF.

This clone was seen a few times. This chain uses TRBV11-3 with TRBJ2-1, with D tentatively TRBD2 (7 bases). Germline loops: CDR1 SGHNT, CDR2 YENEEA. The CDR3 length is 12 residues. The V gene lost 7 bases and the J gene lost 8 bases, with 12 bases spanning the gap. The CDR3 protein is CASKRGGDEQFF. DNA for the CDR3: TGTGCCAGCAAACGAGGGGGGGATGAGCAGTTCTTC.

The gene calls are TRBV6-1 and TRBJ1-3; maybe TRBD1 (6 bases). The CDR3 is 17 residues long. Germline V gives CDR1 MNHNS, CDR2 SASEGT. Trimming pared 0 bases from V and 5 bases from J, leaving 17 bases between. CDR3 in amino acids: CASSEAGGTGYRNTIYF. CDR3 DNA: TGTGCCAGCAGTGAAGCTGGTGGTACAGGGTACAGAAACACCATATATTTT.

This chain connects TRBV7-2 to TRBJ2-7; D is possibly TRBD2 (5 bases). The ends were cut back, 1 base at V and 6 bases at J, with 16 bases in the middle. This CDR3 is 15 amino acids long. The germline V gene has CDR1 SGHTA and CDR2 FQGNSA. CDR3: CASSLETGLASEQYF. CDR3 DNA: TGTGCCAGCAGCTTAGAAACCGGACTGGCCTCCGAGCAGTACTTC.

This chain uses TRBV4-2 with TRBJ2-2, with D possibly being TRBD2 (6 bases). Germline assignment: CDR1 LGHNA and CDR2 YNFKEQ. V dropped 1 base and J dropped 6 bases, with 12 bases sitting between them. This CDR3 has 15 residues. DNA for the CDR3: TGTGCCAGCAGCCAAGCGGCCCTAGCGTCCGGGGAGCTGTTTTTT. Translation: CASSQAALASGELFF.

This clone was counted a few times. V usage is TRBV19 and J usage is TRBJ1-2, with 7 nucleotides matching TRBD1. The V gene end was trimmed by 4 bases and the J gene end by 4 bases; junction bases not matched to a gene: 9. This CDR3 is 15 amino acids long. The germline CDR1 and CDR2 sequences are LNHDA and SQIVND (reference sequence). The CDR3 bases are TGTGCCAGTAGTAATACAGGGGTGAGAGGCTATGGCTACACCTTC. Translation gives CASSNTGVRGYGYTF.

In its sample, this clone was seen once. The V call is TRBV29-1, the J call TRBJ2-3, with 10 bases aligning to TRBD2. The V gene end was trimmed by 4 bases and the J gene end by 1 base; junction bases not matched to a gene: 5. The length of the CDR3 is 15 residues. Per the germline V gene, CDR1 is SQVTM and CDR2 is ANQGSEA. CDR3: CSVVLAGVGTDTQYF. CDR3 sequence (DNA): TGCAGCGTTGTGCTAGCGGGGGTGGGCACAGATACGCAGTATTTT.

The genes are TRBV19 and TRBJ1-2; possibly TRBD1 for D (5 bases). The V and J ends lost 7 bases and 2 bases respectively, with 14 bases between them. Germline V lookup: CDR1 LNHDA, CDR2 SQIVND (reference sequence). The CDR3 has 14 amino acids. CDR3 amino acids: CASTERDGNYGYTF. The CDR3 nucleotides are TGTGCCAGTACTGAACGGGACGGAAACTATGGCTACACCTTC.

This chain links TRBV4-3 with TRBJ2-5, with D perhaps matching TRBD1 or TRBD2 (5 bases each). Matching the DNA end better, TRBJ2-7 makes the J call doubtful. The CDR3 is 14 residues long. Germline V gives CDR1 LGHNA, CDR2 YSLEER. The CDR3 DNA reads TGCGCCAGCAGCCCCAAGATCGTAGGGACCGAGCAGTACTTC. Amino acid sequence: CASSPKIVGTEQYF.

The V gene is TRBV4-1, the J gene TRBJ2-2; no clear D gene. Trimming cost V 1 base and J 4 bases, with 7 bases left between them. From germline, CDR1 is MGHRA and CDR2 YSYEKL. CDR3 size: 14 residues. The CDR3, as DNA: TGCGCCAGCAGCCAAGCCGCCCGCACCGGGGAGCTGTTTTTT. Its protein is CASSQAARTGELFF.

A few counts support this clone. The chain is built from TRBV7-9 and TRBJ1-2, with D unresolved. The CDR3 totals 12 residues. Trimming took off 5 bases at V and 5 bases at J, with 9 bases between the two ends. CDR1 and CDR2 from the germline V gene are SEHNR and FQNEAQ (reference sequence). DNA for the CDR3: TGTGCCAGCAGCCACCTTCAATATGGCTACACCTTC. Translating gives CASSHLQYGYTF.

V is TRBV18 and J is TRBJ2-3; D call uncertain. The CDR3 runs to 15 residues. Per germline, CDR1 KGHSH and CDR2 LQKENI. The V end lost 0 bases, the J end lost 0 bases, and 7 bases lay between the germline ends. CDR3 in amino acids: CASSPPGPSTDTQYF. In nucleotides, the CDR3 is TGTGCCAGCTCACCACCGGGCCCTAGCACAGATACGCAGTATTTT. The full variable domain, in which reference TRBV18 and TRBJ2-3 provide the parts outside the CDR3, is NAGVMQNPRHLVRRRGQEARLRCSPMKGHSHVYWYRQLPEEGLKFMVYLQKENIIDESGMPKERFSAEFPKEGPSILRIQQVVRGDSAAYFCASSPPGPSTDTQYFGPGTRLTVL.

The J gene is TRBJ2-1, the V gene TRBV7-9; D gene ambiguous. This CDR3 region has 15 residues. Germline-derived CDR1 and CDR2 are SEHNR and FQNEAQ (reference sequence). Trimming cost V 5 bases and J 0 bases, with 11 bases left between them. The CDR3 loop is CASSIETSSYNEQFF. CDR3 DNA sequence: TGTGCCAGCAGCATCGAAACGAGCTCCTACAATGAGCAGTTCTTC.

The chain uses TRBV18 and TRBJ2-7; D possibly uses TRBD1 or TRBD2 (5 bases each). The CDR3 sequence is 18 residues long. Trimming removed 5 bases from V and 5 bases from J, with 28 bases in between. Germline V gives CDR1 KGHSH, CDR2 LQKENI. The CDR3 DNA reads TGTGCCAGCTCATCTTATTTGGACCCGCCTCGGCAGGGAGACGAGCAGTACTTC. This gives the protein CASSSYLDPPRQGDEQYF.

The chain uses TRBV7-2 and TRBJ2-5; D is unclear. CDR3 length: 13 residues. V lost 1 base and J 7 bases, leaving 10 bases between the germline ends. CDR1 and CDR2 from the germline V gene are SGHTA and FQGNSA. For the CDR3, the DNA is TGTGCCAGCAGCTTAGGTCAGATGGGGACCCAGTACTTC. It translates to CASSLGQMGTQYF.

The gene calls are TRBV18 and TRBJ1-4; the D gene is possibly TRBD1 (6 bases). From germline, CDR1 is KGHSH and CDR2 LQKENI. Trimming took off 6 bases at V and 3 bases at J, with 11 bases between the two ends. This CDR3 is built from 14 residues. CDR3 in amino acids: CASSPGAANEKLFF. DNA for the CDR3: TGTGCCAGCTCCCCGGGGGCCGCTAATGAAAAACTGTTTTTT.